This note documents a single T cell receptor beta chain sequence. What it binds is not known. Trimming pared 8 bases from V and 0 bases from J, leaving 11 bases between. This CDR3 has 13 amino acids. The germline V gene has CDR1 LNHDA and CDR2 SQIVND (reference sequence). The sample comes from a study of T cell repertoires in cytomegalovirus infection. The overall study: It can be stated that public TCR beta signatures indicated CMV infection as well as a matching HLA type. Points from the study as a whole: It was HLA-C-restricted CMV-specific TCR beta clonotypes that dominated the response ex vivo. Carriers of CMV and the relevant HLA type were discriminated by public TCR beta frequency.

TCRdb redid the calling of the reads with MiXCR, one entry per CDR3 protein. The table includes fewer than 550,000 distinct CDR3 sequences, about 25% detected once. V and J are TRBV19 and TRBJ2-7, with D possibly matching TRBD1 (6 bases). The material sequenced was PBMCs. The receptor comes from a human donor in good health (CMV status not recorded). Some clones in this sample may be carry-over from other donors' samples. CDR3 amino acids: CASRQASSYEQYF. CDR3 nucleotide sequence: TGTGCCAGTCGACAGGCCAGCTCCTACGAGCAGTACTTC.